This entry describes one T cell receptor (beta chain). Germline-derived CDR1 and CDR2 are SGHTA and FQGTGA. This CDR3 region has 15 residues. V shed 0 bases, J shed 6 bases, and the junction held 5 bases outside the gene matches. The entry originates in a study of T cell responses to AZD1222 COVID-19 vaccine. Produced via immunoSEQ multiplex PCR; TCRdb's table is partial and in-frame only. This sample has tens of thousands of clones, with approximately 90% found just once. The TCR sequence derives from an adult who received the AZD1222 COVID-19 vaccine. Sequenced material: peripheral blood, taken 28 days after the second AZD1222 dose. The chain is built from TRBV7-3 and TRBJ1-2, with 9 nucleotides matching TRBD1. CDR3 protein: CASSLTDDRGDGYTF. Written as DNA, the CDR3 is TGTGCCAGCAGCTTAACGGACGACAGGGGGGATGGCTACACCTTC.